This T cell receptor beta chain was captured by sequencing in a study of cytomegalovirus exposure and HLA in healthy donors. Trimming took 4 bases from V and 5 from J, leaving 12 bases between them. Germline assignment: CDR1 SGHDT and CDR2 YYEEEE. CDR3 length: 13 amino acids. It was with 60 Vbeta and 13 Jbeta primers that the PCR ran. Profiled with immunoSEQ multiplex PCR; TCRdb holds only in-frame clones, not every one. The sample consists of under 200,000 clones, over 70% of them appearing once. Source material: PBMCs. The TCR was taken from a woman in her fifties or sixties in good health and CMV-seropositive. The chain joins TRBV5-6 to TRBJ1-2, with D tentatively TRBD1 (5 bases). Here the CDR3 reads CASSLGRGYGYTF. The CDR3 bases are TGTGCCAGCAGCCTGGGTCGGGGGTATGGCTACACCTTC.